This is a list of T cell receptor beta chains from one sample in a study of cytomegalovirus exposure and HLA in healthy donors. The data were produced by immunoSEQ multiplex PCR, yet TCRdb's version contains in-frame clones alone and is incomplete. The sample lists approximately 150,000 clones; 80% to 90% were seen once. The sample was PBMCs. These receptor sequences come from a woman in her twenties or thirties in good health and CMV-seronegative. Each CDR3 is given with its conserved first and last residue. The D gene is left open where the match is weak. Clone size, where shown, is once, few, many, or a class for clones that have expanded.

clone size,J gene,V gene,D gene,CDR3 DNA,CDR3 protein
-,TRBJ2-7,TRBV13,TRBD2,TGTGCCAGCAGACATAGCGGGGGGGCTTACGAGCAGTACTTC,CASRHSGGAYEQYF
-,TRBJ2-7,TRBV27,-,TGTGCCAGCAGTTTATCGGCAGGGACTGGTCACTACGAGCAGTACTTC,CASSLSAGTGHYEQYF
once,TRBJ1-1,TRBV5-4,-,TGTGCCAGCAGCTTCGGAGCTGTGAGCACTGAAGCTTTCTTT,CASSFGAVSTEAFF
-,TRBJ1-2,TRBV9,-,TGTGCCAGCAGCGTAGGGTTACAGGGAAACTATGGCTACACCTTC,CASSVGLQGNYGYTF
-,TRBJ2-5,TRBV2,TRBD1,TGTGCCAGCAGTGTATGGCAGGGGGCTATAACTAAAGAGACCCAGTACTTC,CASSVWQGAITKETQYF
once,TRBJ2-1,TRBV2,-,TGTGCCAGCAGTGCCGGACAGAGACTATACAATGAGCAGTTCTTC,CASSAGQRLYNEQFF
-,TRBJ1-5,TRBV27,-,TGTGCCAGCAAATACAGGGCCGGCAATCAGCCCCAGCATTTT,CASKYRAGNQPQHF
-,TRBJ2-3,TRBV30,TRBD2,TGTGCCTGGAGCCTAGCGGGGGGGCTTGGTACGCAGTATTTT,CAWSLAGGLGTQYF
-,TRBJ2-1,TRBV7-6,TRBD1,TGTGCCAGCAGCCTCCTTGTTCGGGGACAGAGGCACAATGAGCAGTTCTTC,CASSLLVRGQRHNEQFF
-,TRBJ1-2,TRBV27,-,TGTGCCAGCAGTTTATCCGGGCGGGGGCCCGGCTACACCTTC,CASSLSGRGPGYTF
-,TRBJ2-3,TRBV5-1,TRBD1,TGCGCCAGCATTTCCTCGGCAGGGGGCGCAGATACGCAGTATTTT,CASISSAGGADTQYF
-,TRBJ1-5,TRBV27,-,TGTGCCAGCAGTTTAGCTCCGGCGGGTCAGCCCCAGCATTTT,CASSLAPAGQPQHF
-,TRBJ2-5,TRBV29-1,TRBD2,TGCAGCGTTGTAATTAGCGGGGGGGAGACCCAGTACTTC,CSVVISGGETQYF
-,TRBJ2-2,TRBV2,-,TGTGCCAGCAGTGAGCTAGCGACCGGGGAGCTGTTTTTT,CASSELATGELFF
-,TRBJ1-1,TRBV14,-,TGTGCCAGCAGCCAAGACAGGGCCGGTCGGCACACTGAAGCTTTCTTT,CASSQDRAGRHTEAFF
-,TRBJ2-7,TRBV11-2,-,TGTGCCAGCAGCTTAGGGGCAGGGTTTGGGTACGAGCAGTACTTC,CASSLGAGFGYEQYF
-,TRBJ2-1,TRBV7-2,-,TGTGCCAGCAGCGTTGCCAGCTCCTACAATGAGCAGTTCTTC,CASSVASSYNEQFF
-,TRBJ2-7,TRBV7-6,-,TGTGCCAGCAGCTCCCGACGAGCGGGTAGCTCCTACGAGCAGTACTTC,CASSSRRAGSSYEQYF
-,TRBJ2-1,TRBV10-2,-,TGCGCCAGCAGTGAGTCTGCGAATGAGCAGTTCTTC,CASSESANEQFF
-,TRBJ2-7,TRBV4-3,TRBD2,TGCGCCAGCAGCCAGGGAGGGGACCGCTACGAGCAGTACTTC,CASSQGGDRYEQYF
-,TRBJ2-7,TRBV19,-,TGTGCCAGTAGTCTCACAGGCCCCTCCGAGCAGTACTTC,CASSLTGPSEQYF
-,TRBJ1-1,TRBV6-5,TRBD1,TGTGCCAGCAGTCCCGGGACAGGGAAGGGGGCTGAAGCTTTCTTT,CASSPGTGKGAEAFF
-,TRBJ1-2,TRBV7-2,-,TGTGCCAGCAGCTTAGAGGGGTCCAACTATGGCTACACCTTC,CASSLEGSNYGYTF
-,TRBJ1-3,TRBV2,-,TGTGCCAGCAGTGTCTACAGCCCAGGGGCGCTTTTATCTGGAAACACCATATATTTT,CASSVYSPGALLSGNTIYF
-,TRBJ1-2,TRBV6-5,-,TGTGCCAGCAGTTACTCATCAGGGGCCCCGTATGGCTACACCTTC,CASSYSSGAPYGYTF
-,TRBJ1-1,TRBV7-9,-,TGTGCCAGCAGCTCCCCAGTCGGGACTGAAGCTTTCTTT,CASSSPVGTEAFF
-,TRBJ2-7,TRBV7-9,TRBD1,TGTGCCAGCAGCAATGACAGGGGTTGGTACGAGCAGTACTTC,CASSNDRGWYEQYF
-,TRBJ1-2,TRBV10-3,TRBD1,TGTGCCATCAGTGACCCCGACAGGGGCTTGGATGGCTACACCTTC,CAISDPDRGLDGYTF
-,TRBJ2-5,TRBV27,TRBD2,TGTGCCAGCGGGGCTAGCGGAAGTCTAAAGCAAGAGACCCAGTACTTC,CASGASGSLKQETQYF
-,TRBJ2-6,TRBV5-5,-,TGTGCCAGCAGCTTAGGGGCGGACTCTGGGGCCAACGTCCTGACTTTC,CASSLGADSGANVLTF
-,TRBJ1-1,TRBV12-5,-,TGTGCTAGTGGTTTGGGTGACAGTGTGAACACTGAAGCTTTCTTT,CASGLGDSVNTEAFF
once,TRBJ1-4,TRBV14,-,TGTGCCAGCAGCCAACATACCACCCGGTCCCATAATGAAAAACTGTTTTTT,CASSQHTTRSHNEKLFF
-,TRBJ2-1,TRBV7-2,TRBD2,TGTGCCAGCAGCTCGGGACTAGCGGGGTGGAATGAGCAGTTCTTC,CASSSGLAGWNEQFF
once,TRBJ1-5,TRBV19,-,TGTGCCAGTAGTATAGGGACACCGGGGGGCAATCAGCCCCAGCATTTT,CASSIGTPGGNQPQHF
-,TRBJ2-6,TRBV12-1,-,TGTGCCAGCAGCTTTGGAGGGTTCTTT,CASSFGGFF
-,TRBJ1-2,TRBV10-3,TRBD1,TGTGCCATCAGCCTCTCCGACAGGGATGATGGCTACACCTTC,CAISLSDRDDGYTF